The text below deals with one T cell receptor (beta chain). An end of the junction does not agree with germline; a read error may underlie this. Generated by immunoSEQ multiplex PCR, the TCRdb table keeps only in-frame clones and is missing some. The data show about 2 million clones, about 95% seen once. These data come from a study of shared clonotypes between healthy human individuals. Study summary: CD8 memory received one plate per donor, CD8 naive two, CD4 memory three and CD4 naive three.

The CDR3 sequence is 15 residues long. Germline CDR1 is MNHEY and CDR2 is SVGAGI. Naive CD8 cells, CD45RO-negative and positively selected for CCR7, excluded terminally differentiated effector memory CD45RA+ cells. The sequencing sample was made of naive CD8+ T cells sorted from blood. The rearrangement uses TRBV6-5 and TRBJ1-4, with a weak D call TRBD1 (5 bases). The TCR sequence derives from a man aged 18 to 29 in good health. As DNA, the CDR3 is TGTTCCAGCAGTCCAACAGGTGCAACTAATGAAAAACTGTTTTTT. It codes for CSSSPTGATNEKLFF.